The rows below give T cell receptor beta chains drawn from one sample of a study of cytomegalovirus exposure and HLA in healthy donors. Profiling relied on immunoSEQ multiplex PCR, and the TCRdb table lists in-frame clones only, not all of them. The table has about 160,000 clones, roughly 90% seen once; the top ten hold around 10%. Sequences were obtained from PBMCs. These receptor sequences come from a woman aged 18-29 years in good health and CMV-seropositive. Both conserved end residues are trimmed from each CDR3. The D gene is left open where the match is weak.

>TRBV6-1|-|11
ASKGDSGNTIY
>TRBV7-2|TRBD2|10
ASSTSGFRAF
>TRBV5-1|TRBD2|14
ASSLGTSGSRGEQY
>TRBV6-4|-|11
ASSEAVNYEQY
>TRBV30|TRBD1|11
AWRTGGSFQVF
>TRBV5-5|TRBD2|14
ASSPGGGSGRERQF
>TRBV6-1|TRBD2|12
ASSRLAGDNEQF
>TRBV18|TRBD1|13
ASSPLGQEIGGLD
>TRBV20-1|-|9
STHRVNEQF
>TRBV5-8|-|12
ASSYETGPTEAF
>TRBV6-1|-|11
ASSEARLYEQY
>TRBV10-1|TRBD2|12
ASSPSLAGGEQF
>TRBV5-1|-|14
ASSSDRLGMGNTIY
>TRBV7-8|-|12
ASSPGAGTDTQY
>TRBV7-2|-|13
ASSPPPQGYYGYT
>TRBV6-6|TRBD2|13
ASSNLAGVTDTQY
>TRBV4-2|TRBD2|14
ASSPGERGSYNEQF